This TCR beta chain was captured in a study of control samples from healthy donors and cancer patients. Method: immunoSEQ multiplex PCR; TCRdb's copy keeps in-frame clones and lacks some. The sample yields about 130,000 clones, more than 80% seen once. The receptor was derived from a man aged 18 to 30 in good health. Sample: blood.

The CDR3 reads CASSFGTDYQPQHF. CDR3 sequence (DNA): TGTGCCAGCAGTTTCGGGACAGATTATCAGCCCCAGCATTTT. This chain connects TRBV28 to TRBJ1-5, with 7 bases matching TRBD1. This CDR3 comprises 14 residues. The trim removed 3 bases at V and 5 bases at J, leaving 4 bases unmatched. In germline, CDR1 is MDHEN, CDR2 SYDVKM. Full variable domain (missing parts from reference TRBV28 and TRBJ1-5): DVKVTQSSRYLVKRTGEKVFLECVQDMDHENMFWYRQDPGLGLRLIYFSYDVKMKEKGDIPEGYSVSREKKERFSLILESASTNQTSMYLCASSFGTDYQPQHFGDGTRLSIL.